The 31 T cell receptor beta chains presented below share a single source sample, sequenced in a study of shared clonotypes between healthy human individuals. Naive-designated CD8 cells lacked CD45RO, were positively enriched for CCR7, and omitted terminally differentiated effector memory CD45RA+ cells. Only in-frame clones appear in the TCRdb table, and some are missing; sequencing was by immunoSEQ multiplex PCR. The data contain some 2 million clones, about 95% of them singletons. Sequenced: naive CD8+ T cells sorted from blood. The receptors come from a man aged 18 to 29 in good health.

The rearrangement links TRBV7-8 to TRBJ1-6; the D gene is possibly TRBD1 (5 bases). V shed 1 base and J shed 14 bases, with 18 bases lying between them. Germline V gives CDR1 SGHVS, CDR2 FQNEAQ. The CDR3 has 15 residues. In DNA form, the CDR3 reads TGTGCCAGCAGCTTAGTTTTCAGGGTCAATGAGGCCCTCCACTTT. Encoded protein: CASSLVFRVNEALHF.

Here the CDR3 reads CASSVGERDSHNEKLFF. The DNA of the CDR3 is TGTGCCAGCAGCGTAGGGGAACGCGACAGCCATAATGAAAAACTGTTTTTT. The V gene is TRBV9, the J gene TRBJ1-4; D perhaps matches TRBD1 (5 bases). The CDR3 totals 17 residues. Germline assignment: CDR1 SGDLS and CDR2 YYNGEE. V dropped 0 bases and J dropped 4 bases, with 16 bases sitting between them.

This clone was seen only once. This chain uses TRBV5-6 with TRBJ2-7; D unclear. V gave up 3 bases and J gave up 3 bases, with 13 bases separating them. The CDR3 spans 14 residues. Germline loops: CDR1 SGHDT, CDR2 YYEEEE. The CDR3 sequence: CASSSWTPYYEQYF. Here the CDR3 DNA reads TGTGCCAGCAGCTCCTGGACGCCTTACTACGAGCAGTACTTC.

The chain uses TRBV6-1 and TRBJ2-7; TRBD2 matches at 13 bases. The germline gives CDR1 MNHNS, CDR2 SASEGT. The CDR3 has 15 residues. With V trimmed by 7 bases and J by 2 bases, 5 bases remained unmatched. This CDR3 is CASIELAGGPYEQYF. The CDR3, as DNA: TGTGCCAGCATCGAACTAGCGGGAGGGCCCTACGAGCAGTACTTC.

This sequence joins TRBV7-9 and TRBJ2-5, with D possibly TRBD2 on 7 matching bases. Germline CDR1 and CDR2: SEHNR and FQNEAQ (reference sequence). V dropped 3 bases and J dropped 4 bases, with 15 bases sitting between them. The CDR3 has 15 amino acids. CDR3 in amino acids: CASSFFRGAIETQYF. The DNA for the CDR3 is TGTGCCAGCAGCTTTTTCCGGGGGGCCATAGAGACCCAGTACTTC.

V is TRBV7-9 and J is TRBJ1-5; unclear D gene. The germline V and J ends were trimmed by 1 base and 8 bases, with 9 bases remaining between them. The CDR3 runs 13 residues. Per the germline V gene, CDR1 is SEHNR and CDR2 is FQNEAQ (reference sequence). The CDR3 DNA follows: TGTGCCAGCAGCTTAGACAACTGGGAGCCCCAGCATTTT. It codes for CASSLDNWEPQHF. Using reference TRBV7-9 and TRBJ1-5 for the parts outside the CDR3, the full variable domain is DTGVSQNPRHKITKRGQNVTFRCDPISEHNRLYWYRQTLGQGPEFLTYFQNEAQLEKSRLLSDRFSAERPKGSFSTLEIQRTEQGDSAMYLCASSLDNWEPQHFGDGTRLSIL.

On this clone itself: Other DNA sequences in the sample encode the same CDR3. This chain uses TRBV5-1 with TRBJ2-4; D might be TRBD2 (5 bases). The ends were cut back, 0 bases at V and 6 bases at J, with 7 bases in the middle. CDR1 and CDR2 (germline): SGHRS, YFSETQ. The CDR3 runs to 13 residues. The CDR3 spells CASSLAGGNIQYF. The CDR3, as DNA: TGCGCCAGCAGCTTGGCTGGAGGAAACATTCAGTACTTC.

This chain connects TRBV5-6 to TRBJ2-7, with D perhaps TRBD1 or TRBD2 (5 bases each). CDR3 size: 13 residues. From germline, CDR1 is SGHDT and CDR2 YYEEEE. V was cut by 4 bases and J by 0 bases, with 8 bases left in between. The CDR3: CASSGDGSYEQYF. The CDR3 DNA is TGTGCCAGCAGCGGGGACGGCTCCTACGAGCAGTACTTC.

In this sample, this clone turned up once. The chain employs TRBV9 and TRBJ2-6; D may be TRBD2 (5 bases). Germline V gene lookup returns CDR1 SGDLS and CDR2 YYNGEE. The CDR3 runs 16 residues. The V gene lost 2 bases and the J gene lost 0 bases, with 9 bases spanning the gap. The CDR3 region is CASSVLGVSGANVLTF. CDR3 coding DNA: TGTGCCAGCAGCGTTCTGGGAGTCTCTGGGGCCAACGTCCTGACTTTC.

This clone was seen just once. DNA for the CDR3: TGTGCCATCACTACCGGGACAGATCTCACAGATACGCAGTATTTT. It is translated as CAITTGTDLTDTQYF. This chain joins TRBV10-3 and TRBJ2-3; 7 positions agree with TRBD1. Germline V gives CDR1 ENHRY, CDR2 SYGVKD. The length of the CDR3 is 15 residues. Trimming at V came to 7 bases and at J to 2 bases, leaving 9 bases not matched to a gene.

This chain joins TRBV18 and TRBJ2-7; TRBD2 matches at 9 bases. CDR3 length equals 16 residues. CDR1 is KGHSH, CDR2 LQKENI, per germline. Trimming took 2 bases from V and 0 from J; bases not matched to a gene: 5. The DNA of the CDR3 is TGTGCCAGCTCACCAGGACTAGCGCTGAGCTCCTACGAGCAGTACTTC. Translation gives CASSPGLALSSYEQYF.

The chain employs TRBV9 and TRBJ2-7; 8 bases are a match to TRBD2. This CDR3 has 16 residues. Germline values: CDR1 SGDLS, CDR2 YYNGEE. Trimming at V came to 3 bases and at J to 4 bases, leaving 12 bases not matched to a gene. The CDR3 protein is CASSASPGGPIYEQYF. CDR3 sequence (DNA): TGTGCCAGCAGCGCCTCCCCGGGAGGGCCCATTTACGAGCAGTACTTC.

Only one count was recorded for this clone. The chain is built from TRBV27 and TRBJ1-2; tentatively, D is TRBD1 (5 bases). CDR1 and CDR2 (germline): MNHEY, SMNVEV (reference sequence). Trimming took off 2 bases at V and 5 bases at J, with 9 bases between the two ends. This CDR3 region has 13 residues. The CDR3 loop reads CASSLGAEYGYTF. Written as DNA, the CDR3 is TGTGCCAGCAGTTTAGGGGCAGAATATGGCTACACCTTC.

This clone was observed a single time. The CDR3 protein is CANPTAIYEQYF. The CDR3 DNA reads TGTGCCAACCCGACAGCGATCTACGAGCAGTACTTC. The rearrangement uses TRBV6-5 and TRBJ2-7; TRBD1 is a possible D gene (5 bases). CDR3 length: 12 residues. V shed 10 bases and J shed 3 bases, with 13 bases lying between them. CDR1 and CDR2 (germline): MNHEY, SVGAGI.

The chain employs TRBV9 and TRBJ1-2, with a tentative D call TRBD1 (6 bases). Germline lookup yields CDR1 SGDLS and CDR2 YYNGEE. With 0 bases removed from V and 6 bases from J, the gap between germline ends came to 18 bases. The CDR3 spans 16 residues. The CDR3 region is CASSVGGGGGVDGYTF. The CDR3 region has the DNA TGTGCCAGCAGCGTAGGTGGCGGGGGGGGCGTCGATGGCTACACCTTC.

The rearrangement links TRBV10-3 to TRBJ2-7; TRBD2 agrees at 10 bases. This CDR3 has 18 residues. The junction had 13 bases not matched to a gene; V was cut back by 2 bases and J by 3 bases. The germline V gene encodes CDR1 ENHRY and CDR2 SYGVKD. This CDR3 reads CAISEEGLAGVAGYEQYF. The CDR3 DNA is TGTGCCATCAGTGAGGAGGGTCTAGCGGGAGTGGCCGGCTACGAGCAGTACTTC.

The chain combines TRBV5-4 with TRBJ2-7, with 12 bases fitting TRBD2. Germline CDR1 and CDR2: SGHNT and YYREEE (reference sequence). The CDR3 consists of 14 residues. J was trimmed by 9 bases and V by 4 bases; bases with no gene match: 8. The CDR3 here is CASSGLAGPSGQYF. The CDR3 DNA follows: TGTGCCAGCAGCGGACTAGCGGGGCCTTCCGGGCAGTACTTC.

The chain links TRBV7-9 to TRBJ2-1; possible D gene TRBD2, 6 bases. The ends were cut back, 3 bases at V and 4 bases at J, with 16 bases in the middle. Looked up from germline, CDR1 is SEHNR and CDR2 is FQNEAQ (reference sequence). This CDR3 contains 16 residues. DNA of the CDR3: TGTGCCAGCAGCTTCCCTGGGACTCCCTCGTACAATGAGCAGTTCTTC. Protein product: CASSFPGTPSYNEQFF.

V gene TRBV27 combines with J gene TRBJ2-1; TRBD1 agrees at 7 bases. The CDR3 covers 15 residues. Germline CDR1 is MNHEY and CDR2 is SMNVEV (reference sequence). The trim removed 5 bases at V and 2 bases at J, leaving 6 bases unmatched. The CDR3 sequence: CASSIQGNPYNEQFF. The CDR3 region has the DNA TGTGCCAGCAGTATACAGGGGAATCCCTACAATGAGCAGTTCTTC.

Notes on this clone: Distinct nucleotide sequences in the sample also encode this CDR3. This CDR3 is CASSSEDTEAFF. The DNA of the CDR3 is TGTGCCAGCAGCAGCGAGGACACTGAAGCTTTCTTT. The chain carries TRBV5-4 and TRBJ1-1; D remains unclear. Germline V gene lookup returns CDR1 SGHNT and CDR2 YYREEE (reference sequence). This CDR3 region has 12 residues. The V end lost 4 bases, the J end lost 3 bases, and 7 bases lay between the germline ends.

This clone showed up just a few times. The rearrangement links TRBV9 to TRBJ1-5; tentative D call: TRBD1 (6 bases). Looked up from germline, CDR1 is SGDLS and CDR2 is YYNGEE. The CDR3 contains 18 residues. V was shortened by 0 bases and J by 4 bases, with 20 bases between the two germline ends. CDR3 nucleotide sequence: TGTGCCAGCAGCGTAGGACCAGGGGCAGAGGGGTGGAATCAGCCCCAGCATTTT. It encodes CASSVGPGAEGWNQPQHF.

In this sample, this clone turned up once. This chain connects TRBV6-6 to TRBJ1-2; D unclear. This CDR3 is 15 amino acids long. CDR1 is MNHNY, CDR2 SVGAGI, per germline (reference sequence). V was pared by 6 bases and J by 3 bases, with 17 bases between. The CDR3 region is CASRFRVHPHYGYTF. Here the CDR3 DNA reads TGTGCCAGCAGGTTCCGGGTCCATCCCCACTATGGCTACACCTTC.

In this sample, this clone turned up once. The rearrangement joins TRBV7-8 to TRBJ1-1; D call uncertain. Germline V gene sequence: CDR1 SGHVS, CDR2 FQNEAQ. Trimming took 2 bases from V and 3 from J, leaving 10 bases between them. The CDR3 totals 14 residues. The CDR3 region is CASSLNNLDTEAFF. CDR3 bases: TGTGCCAGCAGCTTAAACAATCTGGACACTGAAGCTTTCTTT.

As concerns this clone: Other DNA sequences in this specimen translate into the identical CDR3. The DNA of the CDR3 is TGTGCCAGTTCCGGGACAGGAAGCTACGAGCAGTACTTC. Translation: CASSGTGSYEQYF. V usage is TRBV19 and J usage is TRBJ2-7, with 8 positions matching TRBD1. Trimming took 8 bases from V and 3 from J; bases not matched to a gene: 6. The CDR3 runs 13 residues. The germline V gene encodes CDR1 LNHDA and CDR2 SQIVND (reference sequence). The full variable domain, with the rest looked up from reference TRBV19 and TRBJ2-7, is DGGITQSPKYLFRKEGQNVTLSCEQNLNHDAMYWYRQDPGQGLRLIYYSQIVNDFQKGDIAEGYSVSREKKESFPLTVTSAQKNPTAFYLCASSGTGSYEQYFGPGTRLTVT.

The genes are TRBV7-9 and TRBJ2-3, with TRBD2 matching over 9 bases. Losses at the gene ends were 5 bases for V and 3 bases for J; bases not matched to a gene: 9. Germline assignment: CDR1 SEHNR and CDR2 FQNEAQ (reference sequence). CDR3 length equals 16 residues. The CDR3 DNA sequence: TGTGCCAGCAGCATCAGACTAGCGGTCTTTACAGATACGCAGTATTTT. Translated, it gives CASSIRLAVFTDTQYF.

The rearrangement uses TRBV9 and TRBJ2-7; 9 positions match TRBD2. J was trimmed by 5 bases and V by 0 bases; bases with no gene match: 6. The CDR3 length is 15 residues. CDR1 SGDLS and CDR2 YYNGEE come from the germline V gene. The CDR3 loop is CASSVVGGRVDEQYF. The CDR3 DNA sequence: TGTGCCAGCAGCGTAGTGGGCGGGAGGGTGGACGAGCAGTACTTC.

The CDR3 nucleotides read TGTGCCACCGGGCTAGCGGGGGTCACAGATACGCAGTATTTT. Translated, it gives CATGLAGVTDTQYF. The gene calls are TRBV10-3 and TRBJ2-3, with 10 bases identical to TRBD2. Germline V gene data show CDR1 as ENHRY and CDR2 as SYGVKD. The ends lost 10 bases at V and 2 bases at J; junction bases unmatched: 6. This CDR3 comprises 14 residues.

The sample holds a few counts of this clone. The chain is built from TRBV5-4 and TRBJ1-1; D unresolved. V was shortened by 4 bases and J by 4 bases, with 14 bases between the two germline ends. Germline CDR1 SGHNT, CDR2 YYREEE (reference sequence). The CDR3 is 14 amino acids. CDR3 in DNA: TGTGCCAGCAGCAGGAAGGGTTCCACCACTGAAGCTTTCTTT. It is translated as CASSRKGSTTEAFF.

The CDR3 DNA reads TGTGCCAGCAGCTTAGTGGGACTTGGGCCAGATACGCAGTATTTT. Its protein product is CASSLVGLGPDTQYF. The chain combines TRBV7-9 with TRBJ2-3, with D possibly TRBD2 on 6 matching bases. Between the trimmed V and J ends, which lost 1 base and 4 bases, there was a span of 12 bases. The germline V gene has CDR1 SEHNR and CDR2 FQNEAQ (reference sequence). CDR3 length equals 15 residues.

This clone was counted a single time. The chain has TRBV4-1 and TRBJ2-7, with D possibly matching TRBD2 (6 bases). The CDR3 loop spans 14 amino acids. V shed 1 base and J shed 3 bases, with 10 bases lying between them. Germline assignment: CDR1 MGHRA and CDR2 YSYEKL. For the CDR3, the DNA is TGCGCCAGCAGCCAAGCGGGACTGTACTACGAGCAGTACTTC. Its translation: CASSQAGLYYEQYF.

The V gene is TRBV19, the J gene TRBJ2-3; D is possibly TRBD2 (6 bases). The V end was cut by 3 bases, the J end by 3 bases, with 25 bases between. The CDR3 is 19 amino acids. CDR1 is LNHDA and CDR2 is SQIVND in the germline V gene (reference sequence). CDR3 residues: CASSMAGSGWTIGTDTQYF. CDR3 DNA sequence: TGTGCCAGTAGTATGGCCGGCAGCGGGTGGACCATAGGGACAGATACGCAGTATTTT. Full variable domain (remainder filled in from reference TRBV19 and TRBJ2-3): DGGITQSPKYLFRKEGQNVTLSCEQNLNHDAMYWYRQDPGQGLRLIYYSQIVNDFQKGDIAEGYSVSREKKESFPLTVTSAQKNPTAFYLCASSMAGSGWTIGTDTQYFGPGTRLTVL.